This TCR beta chain stems from a study of CD8+ T cells in alopecia areata. V gave up 2 bases and J gave up 5 bases; unmatched junction bases: 8. CDR1 is MGHRA, CDR2 YSYEKL, per germline. CDR3 length: 16 residues. TCR sequencing used cDNA made by reverse transcription of extracted RNA. Repertoires were generated with immunoSEQ multiplex PCR, while TCRdb's copy carries only in-frame clones and drops some. The table includes hundreds of thousands of clones, more than 55% detected once. Treatment given: oral pan-JAK inhibitor, 5-10 mg twice daily. Source: CD4+ T cells sorted from blood, taken around week 44, from a patient treated with tofacitinib. The receptor's source is a human donor with alopecia areata. The chain recombines TRBV4-1 with TRBJ2-5; the match to TRBD2 covers 10 bases. This CDR3 reads CASSQTRGLAIETQYF. Here the CDR3 DNA reads TGCGCCAGCAGCCAAACTAGGGGACTAGCGATCGAGACCCAGTACTTC.